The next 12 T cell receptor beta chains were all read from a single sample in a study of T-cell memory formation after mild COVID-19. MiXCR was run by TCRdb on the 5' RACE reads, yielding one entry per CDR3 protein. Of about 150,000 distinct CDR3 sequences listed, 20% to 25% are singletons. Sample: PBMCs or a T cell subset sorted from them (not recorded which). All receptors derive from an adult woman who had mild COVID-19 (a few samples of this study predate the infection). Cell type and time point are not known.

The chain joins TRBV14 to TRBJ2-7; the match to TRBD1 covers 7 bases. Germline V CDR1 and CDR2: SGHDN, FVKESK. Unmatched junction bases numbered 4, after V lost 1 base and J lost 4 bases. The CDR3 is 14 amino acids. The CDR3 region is CASSQVGTAYEQYF. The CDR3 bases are TGTGCCAGCAGCCAAGTTGGGACAGCGTACGAGCAGTACTTC. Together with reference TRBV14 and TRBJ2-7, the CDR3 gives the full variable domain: EAGVTQFPSHSVIEKGQTVTLRCDPISGHDNLYWYRRVMGKEIKFLLHFVKESKQDESGMPNNRFLAERTGGTYSTLKVQPAELEDSGVYFCASSQVGTAYEQYFGPGTRLTVT.

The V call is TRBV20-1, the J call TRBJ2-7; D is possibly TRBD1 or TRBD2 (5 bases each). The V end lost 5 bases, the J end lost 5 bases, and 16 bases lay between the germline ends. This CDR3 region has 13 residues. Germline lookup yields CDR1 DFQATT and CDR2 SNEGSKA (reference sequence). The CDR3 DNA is TGCAGTGCTGAGGGACCCCTTACGGACGAGCAGTACTTC. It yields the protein CSAEGPLTDEQYF.

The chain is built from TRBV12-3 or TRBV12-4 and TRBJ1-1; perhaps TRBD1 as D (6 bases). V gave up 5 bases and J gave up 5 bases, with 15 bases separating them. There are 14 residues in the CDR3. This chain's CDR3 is CASSPGTPLTEAFF. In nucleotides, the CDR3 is TGTGCCAGCAGTCCCGGGACACCATTGACTGAAGCTTTCTTT.

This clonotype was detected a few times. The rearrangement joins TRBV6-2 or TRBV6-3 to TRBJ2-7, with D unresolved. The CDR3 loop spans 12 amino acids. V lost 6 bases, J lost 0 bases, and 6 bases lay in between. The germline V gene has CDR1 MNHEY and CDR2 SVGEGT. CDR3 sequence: CASRTISYEQYF. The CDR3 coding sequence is TGTGCCAGCAGAACGATCTCCTACGAGCAGTACTTC.

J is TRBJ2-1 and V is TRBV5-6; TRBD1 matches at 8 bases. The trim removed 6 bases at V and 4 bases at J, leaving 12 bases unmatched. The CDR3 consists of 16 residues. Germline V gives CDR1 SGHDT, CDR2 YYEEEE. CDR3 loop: CASTYHPTGEYNEQFF. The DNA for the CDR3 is TGTGCCAGCACCTACCACCCGACAGGGGAGTACAATGAGCAGTTCTTC.

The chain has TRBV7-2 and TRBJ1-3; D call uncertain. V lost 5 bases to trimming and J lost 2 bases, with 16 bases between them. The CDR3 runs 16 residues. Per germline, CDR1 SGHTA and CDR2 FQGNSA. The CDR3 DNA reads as TGTGCCAGCAGCCAGCACGAGGTTTTGGCTGGAAACACCATATATTTT. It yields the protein CASSQHEVLAGNTIYF.

CDR3 sequence: CATSRFPLQGFGTEAFF. The CDR3 DNA is TGTGCCACCAGCAGATTCCCCCTACAGGGGTTCGGGACTGAAGCTTTCTTT. The rearrangement uses TRBV15 and TRBJ1-1; 7 nucleotides match TRBD1. This CDR3 contains 17 residues. V was pared by 2 bases and J by 5 bases, with 14 bases of the junction left unmatched. Germline V gene data show CDR1 as LNHNV and CDR2 as YYDKDF (reference sequence).

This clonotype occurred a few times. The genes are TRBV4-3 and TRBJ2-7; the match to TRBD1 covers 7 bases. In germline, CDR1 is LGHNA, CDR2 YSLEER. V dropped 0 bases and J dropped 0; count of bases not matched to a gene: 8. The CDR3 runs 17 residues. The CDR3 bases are TGCGCCAGCAGCCAAGACGGACAGGCCCTGGGCTCCTACGAGCAGTACTTC. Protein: CASSQDGQALGSYEQYF.

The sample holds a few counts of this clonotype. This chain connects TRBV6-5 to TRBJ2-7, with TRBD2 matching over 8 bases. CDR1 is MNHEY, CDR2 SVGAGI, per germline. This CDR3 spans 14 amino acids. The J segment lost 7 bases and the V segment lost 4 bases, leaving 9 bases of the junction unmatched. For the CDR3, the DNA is TGTGCCAGCAGTTTCCAGCGGGAGCCGTGGGAGCAGTACTTC. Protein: CASSFQREPWEQYF.

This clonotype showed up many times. The CDR3 spells CATRGQGEAGELFF. The CDR3 nucleotides read TGTGCCACCAGGGGACAGGGGGAGGCCGGGGAGCTGTTTTTT. V usage is TRBV15 and J usage is TRBJ2-2; TRBD1 matches 11 bases. The CDR3 consists of 14 residues. CDR1 is LNHNV and CDR2 is YYDKDF in the germline V gene (reference sequence). V trimming: 6 bases; J trimming: 6 bases; junction bases outside the gene matches: 3.

Written as DNA, the CDR3 is TGTGCCAGCAGTTCTACTAGCGCCGACGAGCAGTACTTC. It encodes CASSSTSADEQYF. The V and J genes are TRBV12-3 or TRBV12-4 and TRBJ2-7, with TRBD2 identical over 7 bases. The CDR3 has 13 amino acids. The ends lost 4 bases at V and 5 bases at J; junction bases unmatched: 5.

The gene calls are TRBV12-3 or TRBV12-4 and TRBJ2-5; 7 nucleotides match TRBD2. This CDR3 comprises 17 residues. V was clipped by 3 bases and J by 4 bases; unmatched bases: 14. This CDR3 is CASSLGEGSWVRETQYF. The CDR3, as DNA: TGTGCCAGCAGTTTGGGGGAGGGTAGCTGGGTTCGAGAGACCCAGTACTTC.